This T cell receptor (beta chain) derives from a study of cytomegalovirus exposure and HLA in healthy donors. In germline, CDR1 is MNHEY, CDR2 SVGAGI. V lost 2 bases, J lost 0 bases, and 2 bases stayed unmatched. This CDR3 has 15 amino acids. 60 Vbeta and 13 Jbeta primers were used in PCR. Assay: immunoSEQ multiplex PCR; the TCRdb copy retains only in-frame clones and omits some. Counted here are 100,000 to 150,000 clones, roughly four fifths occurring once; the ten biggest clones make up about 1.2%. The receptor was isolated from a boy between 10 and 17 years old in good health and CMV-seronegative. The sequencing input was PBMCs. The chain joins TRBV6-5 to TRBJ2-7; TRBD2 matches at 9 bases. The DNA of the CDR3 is TGTGCCAGCAGTTACCTTAGCGGGAGCTCCTACGAGCAGTACTTC. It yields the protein CASSYLSGSSYEQYF.